Listed here are 20 T cell receptor beta chains from one sample, sequenced in a study of shared clonotypes between healthy human individuals. TCRdb's table, derived via immunoSEQ multiplex PCR, lists solely in-frame clones and lacks some. The sample carries millions of clones, approximately 94% recorded once. Sequenced input: naive CD4+ T cells sorted from blood. Regarding subset: CD45RA+ positively selected. Every receptor here comes from a man between 18 and 29 years old in good health.

The chain is built from TRBV6-6 and TRBJ1-1; unclear D gene. CDR1 and CDR2 from the germline V gene are MNHNY and SVGAGI (reference sequence). The length of the CDR3 is 12 residues. The V gene lost 6 bases and the J gene lost 11 bases, with 16 bases spanning the gap. The CDR3 loop is CASRENPVAAFF. The CDR3 bases are TGTGCCAGCAGGGAGAACCCGGTTGCTGCTTTCTTT.

A single count supports this clone. In DNA form, the CDR3 reads TGTGCTAGTGGTTTGGTCACAGGGGGGCGGGACATTCAGTACTTC. It specifies CASGLVTGGRDIQYF. This chain uses TRBV12-5 with TRBJ2-4; 8 bases are shared with TRBD1. There are 15 residues in the CDR3. Germline V gives CDR1 LGHNT, CDR2 FRNRAP. After removal of 0 bases from V and 8 bases from J, the junction contained 6 bases not matched to a gene.

The CDR3 loop reads CASSRNPSGHYEQYF. In DNA, the CDR3 is TGTGCCAGCAGTCGCAACCCTAGCGGCCACTACGAGCAGTACTTC. The V and J genes are TRBV28 and TRBJ2-7; 7 bases agree with TRBD2. The CDR3 has 15 amino acids. Germline trimming cut 5 bases from V and 3 bases from J; bases unmatched to any gene: 10. Germline CDR1 and CDR2: MDHEN and SYDVKM.

This sequence joins TRBV5-1 and TRBJ2-5; 7 bases fit TRBD1. CDR3 length: 15 amino acids. Germline-derived CDR1 and CDR2 are SGHRS and YFSETQ. The J segment lost 4 bases and the V segment lost 0 bases, leaving 6 bases of the junction unmatched. CDR3: CASSLEGAPGETQYF. The CDR3 nucleotides read TGCGCCAGCAGCTTGGAGGGGGCGCCGGGAGAGACCCAGTACTTC.

The V gene is TRBV7-2, the J gene TRBJ2-2; maybe TRBD1 (6 bases). V was clipped by 2 bases and J by 4 bases, with 17 bases between them. CDR3 size: 17 residues. Germline V gene sequence: CDR1 SGHTA, CDR2 FQGNSA. CDR3 in DNA: TGTGCCAGCAGCTTACTCTCCTGGACAGTGATCACCGGGGAGCTGTTTTTT. This codes for CASSLLSWTVITGELFF.

V usage is TRBV7-2 and J usage is TRBJ2-1, with no clear D. Germline V gene sequence: CDR1 SGHTA, CDR2 FQGNSA. Trimming pared 1 base from V and 8 bases from J, leaving 9 bases between. CDR3 length: 13 residues. CDR3 coding DNA: TGTGCCAGCAGCTTAGGGCAGCGCTATGAGCAGTTCTTC. Encoded protein: CASSLGQRYEQFF.

In the case of this clone: Other DNA sequences in the same sample also yield this CDR3. V usage is TRBV2 and J usage is TRBJ1-1; 8 positions match TRBD1. The CDR3 is 14 residues long. Germline loops: CDR1 SNHLY, CDR2 FYNNEI. The V gene end was trimmed by 6 bases and the J gene end by 1 base; junction bases not matched to a gene: 4. The CDR3 nucleotides are TGTGCCAGCAGCATACAGGGGGGGAACACTGAAGCTTTCTTT. Amino acid sequence: CASSIQGGNTEAFF. The whole variable domain, remainder taken from reference TRBV2 and TRBJ1-1, is EPEVTQTPSHQVTQMGQEVILRCVPISNHLYFYWYRQILGQKVEFLVSFYNNEISEKSEIFDDQFSVERPDGSNFTLKIRSTKLEDSAMYFCASSIQGGNTEAFFGQGTRLTVV.

In this sample, this clone turned up a few times. This chain links TRBV5-4 with TRBJ1-1; TRBD1 is a possible D gene (6 bases). The CDR3 extends over 11 amino acids. Germline CDR1 and CDR2: SGHNT and YYREEE (reference sequence). The CDR3 region has the DNA TGTGTCGAGGGGGGAGGGGCAGAAGCTTTCTTT. Its protein product is CVEGGGAEAFF.

The V gene is TRBV10-3, the J gene TRBJ1-3; D gene unclear. The ends were cut back, 3 bases at V and 4 bases at J, with 10 bases in the middle. The CDR3 is 14 residues long. Germline V lookup: CDR1 ENHRY, CDR2 SYGVKD. The CDR3 region has the DNA TGTGCCATCAGTGATAGGGTAGGAGGAAACACCATATATTTT. Encoded protein: CAISDRVGGNTIYF.

This chain joins TRBV29-1 and TRBJ2-5, with D uncertain. V lost 3 bases, J lost 5 bases, and 10 bases lay in between. Germline V gives CDR1 SQVTM, CDR2 ANQGSEA. This CDR3 comprises 12 residues. Here the CDR3 DNA reads TGCAGCGTTGATGGGATGGGGGAGACCCAGTACTTC. It yields the protein CSVDGMGETQYF.

The J gene is TRBJ2-7, the V gene TRBV27; 10 nucleotides align to TRBD1. CDR3 length: 15 amino acids. CDR1 and CDR2 (germline): MNHEY, SMNVEV (reference sequence). V shed 6 bases and J 7 bases; nucleotides not matched to a gene: 12. The DNA for the CDR3 is TGTGCCAGCAGGGCGACAGGGGGCGCCCATGGAGAGCAGTACTTC. Translating gives CASRATGGAHGEQYF.

This clone has just a few counts. One end of the junction varies from germline; a read error may be responsible. The rearrangement links TRBV30 to TRBJ1-1, with a weak D call TRBD1 (5 bases). This CDR3 contains 13 residues. In germline, CDR1 is GTSNPN, CDR2 SVGIG (reference sequence). The DNA of the CDR3 is TGTGCCTGGACTGGACAACCGAACGCTGAAGCTTTCTTT. Residues: CAWTGQPNAEAFF.

The chain employs TRBV12-5 and TRBJ2-2; no reliable D call. The CDR3 runs to 14 residues. V gave up 2 bases and J gave up 6 bases, with 10 bases separating them. In germline, CDR1 is LGHNT, CDR2 FRNRAP. The CDR3 protein is CASGLLLVSGELFF. CDR3 DNA: TGTGCTAGTGGTTTGCTCCTGGTCTCCGGGGAGCTGTTTTTT.

The chain carries TRBV27 and TRBJ2-7; perhaps TRBD2 as D (6 bases). Germline values: CDR1 MNHEY, CDR2 SMNVEV (reference sequence). Trimming left V 3 bases short and J 0 bases short, with 21 bases between. The CDR3 contains 18 residues. The CDR3 sequence: CASSFNRGTAGPSYEQYF. CDR3 bases: TGTGCCAGCAGTTTTAACCGGGGCACAGCGGGTCCCTCCTACGAGCAGTACTTC.

This clone has just one count. The rearrangement links TRBV5-4 to TRBJ2-7; 7 bases agree with TRBD2. The ends lost 4 bases at V and 7 bases at J; junction bases unmatched: 14. Germline assignment: CDR1 SGHNT and CDR2 YYREEE (reference sequence). The CDR3 has 15 amino acids. In DNA, the CDR3 is TGTGCCAGCAGCCCGTCTGGCGGGAGAGGTTTGGAGCAGTACTTC. Translation: CASSPSGGRGLEQYF.

This sequence joins TRBV19 and TRBJ1-1; D unclear. The germline V gene has CDR1 LNHDA and CDR2 SQIVND (reference sequence). CDR3 length: 14 amino acids. Trimming shortened V by 3 bases and J by 3 bases, and 11 bases separated the two germline ends. The CDR3 sequence is CASSILAVDTEAFF. The CDR3 nucleotides read TGTGCCAGTAGTATCCTGGCTGTCGACACTGAAGCTTTCTTT. The full variable domain, rest sourced from reference TRBV19 and TRBJ1-1, is DGGITQSPKYLFRKEGQNVTLSCEQNLNHDAMYWYRQDPGQGLRLIYYSQIVNDFQKGDIAEGYSVSREKKESFPLTVTSAQKNPTAFYLCASSILAVDTEAFFGQGTRLTVV.

The V and J genes are TRBV10-2 and TRBJ1-2, with D maybe TRBD1 (6 bases). V was clipped by 6 bases and J by 3 bases, with 20 bases between them. Germline V CDR1 and CDR2: WSHSY, SAAADI. The CDR3 is 16 residues long. The CDR3 region has the DNA TGCGCCAGCAGCGAATGGGCAGGGGCTGGGGACTATGGCTACACCTTC. This gives the protein CASSEWAGAGDYGYTF.

The chain uses TRBV10-3 and TRBJ1-3, with TRBD1 as a possible D gene (5 bases). The CDR3 length is 15 residues. CDR1 ENHRY and CDR2 SYGVKD come from the germline V gene. The V end lost 6 bases, the J end lost 2 bases, and 14 bases lay between the germline ends. The CDR3 sequence: CAIRAGPETGNTIYF. DNA for the CDR3: TGTGCCATCAGGGCGGGACCTGAGACTGGAAACACCATATATTTT.

The chain uses TRBV6-5 and TRBJ1-3, with no clear D. The germline gives CDR1 MNHEY, CDR2 SVGAGI. There are 16 residues in the CDR3. Trimming cost V 4 bases and J 0 bases, with 13 bases left between them. This CDR3 reads CASSSQSGFSGNTIYF. The CDR3 nucleotides read TGTGCCAGCAGTTCCCAATCCGGTTTCTCTGGAAACACCATATATTTT.

V and J are TRBV30 and TRBJ1-6; TRBD1 might be the D (6 bases). The length of the CDR3 is 14 residues. CDR1 GTSNPN and CDR2 SVGIG come from the germline V gene (reference sequence). V lost 5 bases and J lost 5, with 13 bases in between. CDR3 nucleotide sequence: TGTGCCTGGGCCCCCCGGGGGCATAATTCACCCCTCCACTTT. Its translation is CAWAPRGHNSPLHF.